This T cell receptor beta chain was obtained from a study of CD8+ T cells in alopecia areata. Study-wide results and caveats: TCRs were shared less clearly across patients than in mice, possibly for HLA-related reasons. Lesional scalp exceeded normal scalp in clonality, especially in alopecia totalis/universalis.

The CDR3 consists of 13 residues. Germline CDR1 is SGDLS and CDR2 is YYNGEE. V dropped 1 base and J dropped 5 bases, with 10 bases sitting between them. Note on this clone: Its specificity is unknown.

Following RNA extraction, reverse transcription yielded cDNA that acted as the sequencing template. Here immunoSEQ multiplex PCR was the method, and the copy in TCRdb shows in-frame clones only, minus some. Of about 120,000 clones in the sample, 47% were seen once. This chain connects TRBV9 to TRBJ2-7, with D maybe TRBD1 (5 bases). The TCR sequence derives from a human donor with alopecia areata. The sequenced sample consisted of NKG2D-low CD8+ T cells sorted from blood. CDR3 in DNA: TGTGCCAGCAGCGTAAACTTCAGGGACGAGCAGTACTTC. Translated: CASSVNFRDEQYF.